The 27 T cell receptor beta chains reported below all come from one sample, sequenced in a study of Graves' ophthalmopathy and Graves' hyperthyroidism (dated by TCRdb to 2016 to 2018). Sequenced on an Illumina HiSeq 2000. For repertoire sequencing, TCR beta CDR3 regions were amplified from RNA transcripts. A first-round RT-PCR used HTBI primers with the Qiagen OneStep RT-PCR kit, followed by a second-round multiplex PCR, size selection and purification. TCRdb ran its own pipeline on the public reads, namely fastp trimming at Q25 and MiXCR clone calling, and kept in-frame beta chains. When rows share a CDR3 protein, they turn into one entry using the most common DNA and genes. Here the sample has 650,000 to 900,000 distinct CDR3 sequences; approximately 40% occur a single time. The top ten clones comprise less than 55% of the sample. Sequenced: peripheral blood. The receptor source for this set is an adult man with Graves' ophthalmopathy.

The rearrangement joins TRBV14 to TRBJ1-1, with D hard to call. The CDR3 is made up of 13 amino acids. The V end lost 3 bases, the J end lost 11 bases, and 16 bases lay between the germline ends. Germline CDR1 and CDR2: SGHDN and FVKESK. CDR3: CASSHEGGFWAFF. As DNA, the CDR3 is TGTGCCAGCAGCCATGAAGGAGGATTCTGGGCTTTCTTT.

The V and J genes are TRBV25-1 and TRBJ1-4; TRBD1 matches 7 bases. Losses at the gene ends were 6 bases for V and 4 bases for J; bases not matched to a gene: 8. This CDR3 has 15 residues. The germline CDR1 and CDR2 sequences are MGHDK and SYGVNS. Here the CDR3 reads CASSLGQGGNEKLFF. The CDR3 region has the DNA TGTGCCAGCAGCTTAGGTCAGGGGGGTAATGAAAAACTGTTTTTT.

This clonotype was counted between two and nine times. The rearrangement joins TRBV5-4 to TRBJ2-7, with TRBD1 matching 7 bases. With 5 bases clipped from V and 2 bases from J, the junction kept 10 bases outside the gene matches. This CDR3 is built from 15 residues. Germline values: CDR1 SGHNT, CDR2 YYREEE (reference sequence). The CDR3 sequence is CASSTPGQTTYEQYF. The CDR3 nucleotides read TGTGCCAGCAGTACTCCGGGACAGACAACCTACGAGCAGTACTTC.

The V gene is TRBV12-3 or TRBV12-4, the J gene TRBJ1-4; 12 nucleotides agree with TRBD1. V trimming: 6 bases; J trimming: 10 bases; junction bases outside the gene matches: 6. The length of the CDR3 is 14 residues. The CDR3 DNA reads as TGTGCCAGCAGCGAGGGGACAGGGGGCGGAAAACTGTTTTTT. Amino acids: CASSEGTGGGKLFF.

This clonotype has a single count. CDR3 nucleotides: TGTGCCAGCAGCTCGGGATCCAGGACTTTCTTT. This sequence encodes CASSSGSRTFF. This chain uses TRBV11-2 with TRBJ1-1; the D is unclear. V was pared by 4 bases and J by 12 bases, with 12 bases between. The CDR3 extends over 11 amino acids. The germline CDR1 and CDR2 sequences are SGHAT and FQNNGV.

In its sample, this clonotype was seen a few times. This chain links TRBV2 with TRBJ2-5, with 10 bases matching TRBD2. The CDR3 totals 16 residues. Germline assignment: CDR1 SNHLY and CDR2 FYNNEI. The V gene end was trimmed by 4 bases and the J gene end by 5 bases; junction bases not matched to a gene: 10. The CDR3 DNA reads as TGTGCCAGCAGTGGGCTAAGCGGGGGGGCCGGTGAGACCCAGTACTTC. As protein: CASSGLSGGAGETQYF.

The chain uses TRBV10-3 and TRBJ1-5; 7 bases are a match to TRBD1. V shed 6 bases, J shed 3 bases, and the junction held 2 bases outside the gene matches. The CDR3 runs to 13 residues. Looked up from germline, CDR1 is ENHRY and CDR2 is SYGVKD. The CDR3 loop is CAISDRANQPQHF. DNA for the CDR3: TGTGCCATCAGCGACAGGGCCAATCAGCCCCAGCATTTT.

The CDR3 nucleotides are TGTGCCAGCAGCGACAGGGTCGGGCAGACCCAGTACTTC. This codes for CASSDRVGQTQYF. J is TRBJ2-5 and V is TRBV9; maybe TRBD1 (6 bases). In germline, CDR1 is SGDLS, CDR2 YYNGEE. The CDR3 spans 13 residues. V lost 3 bases and J lost 6, with 12 bases in between.

V gene TRBV7-9 combines with J gene TRBJ1-1; a possible D gene is TRBD1 (6 bases). The germline V and J ends were trimmed by 3 bases and 8 bases, with 16 bases remaining between them. This CDR3 has 14 amino acids. Germline loops: CDR1 SEHNR, CDR2 FQNEAQ (reference sequence). For the CDR3, the DNA is TGTGCCAGCAGCTTGGGAGGGGGGGCGCGGGAAGCTTTCTTT. This translates into CASSLGGGAREAFF.

The chain recombines TRBV7-9 with TRBJ2-3; no clear D gene. This CDR3 contains 16 residues. CDR1 and CDR2 from the germline V gene are SEHNR and FQNEAQ (reference sequence). The V gene lost 4 bases and the J gene lost 1 base, with 15 bases spanning the gap. CDR3 sequence reads: CASSSRVGIGTDTQYF. The DNA of the CDR3 is TGTGCCAGCAGCTCCCGTGTGGGCATAGGCACAGATACGCAGTATTTT.

This clonotype was seen at least ten times. CDR3 region: CASSSTGGRPYEQYF. The CDR3 DNA reads as TGTGCCAGCAGCTCGACGGGGGGCCGTCCCTACGAGCAGTACTTC. V is TRBV7-2 and J is TRBJ2-7; D may be TRBD2 (7 bases). In germline, CDR1 is SGHTA, CDR2 FQGNSA. V was cut by 4 bases and J by 2 bases, with 15 bases left in between. CDR3 length equals 15 residues.

This clonotype has just a few counts. The chain is built from TRBV6-5 and TRBJ1-3; D gene uncertain. The ends were cut back, 2 bases at V and 2 bases at J, with 7 bases in the middle. From germline, CDR1 is MNHEY and CDR2 SVGAGI. The CDR3 is made up of 14 amino acids. The CDR3 loop reads CASSYRSPGNTIYF. The CDR3 DNA follows: TGTGCCAGCAGTTACAGGAGCCCTGGAAACACCATATATTTT.

V usage is TRBV9 and J usage is TRBJ2-5, with TRBD1 matching 7 bases. This CDR3 region has 14 residues. Germline V gene lookup returns CDR1 SGDLS and CDR2 YYNGEE. The junction had 5 bases not matched to a gene; V was cut back by 4 bases and J by 2 bases. In nucleotides, the CDR3 is TGTGCCAGCAGCCAACCGGGACAGCAAGAGACCCAGTACTTC. Its protein is CASSQPGQQETQYF.

This clonotype was counted a single time. This chain joins TRBV25-1 and TRBJ2-2, with a weak D call TRBD1 (5 bases). The CDR3 is made up of 13 amino acids. The V gene's germline CDR1 is MGHDK and CDR2 SYGVNS. Trimming cost V 9 bases and J 0 bases, with 8 bases left between them. Here the CDR3 reads CARGPTNTGELFF. CDR3 coding DNA: TGTGCCAGGGGGCCTACGAACACCGGGGAGCTGTTTTTT.

This clonotype was seen a handful of times. V is TRBV25-1 and J is TRBJ1-2; perhaps TRBD1 as D (6 bases). Per germline, CDR1 MGHDK and CDR2 SYGVNS. This CDR3 is 12 amino acids long. The CDR3, as DNA: TGTGCTAGAAAGGGGGGGAACTATGGCTACACCTTC. This codes for CARKGGNYGYTF.

This chain joins TRBV2 and TRBJ1-1, with D perhaps TRBD1 (5 bases). Germline V lookup: CDR1 SNHLY, CDR2 FYNNEI. The CDR3 is 14 residues long. With 7 bases removed from V and 6 bases from J, the gap between germline ends came to 18 bases. The DNA of the CDR3 is TGTGCCAGCACCCCTACGGGGGTGGGTGCTGAAGCTTTCTTT. Its translation: CASTPTGVGAEAFF.

Details on this clonotype: An end of the junction differs from the germline gene, which may be a read error. V is TRBV10-3 and J is TRBJ1-5; D may be TRBD1 (6 bases). The germline CDR1 and CDR2 sequences are ENHRY and SYGVKD. This CDR3 has 17 residues. The CDR3 nucleotides read TGTGCCAGCAGTTACTCGGACAGTCTTTTTAGCAATCAGCCCCAGCATTTT. It yields the protein CASSYSDSLFSNQPQHF.

This clonotype was counted ten times or more. The chain uses TRBV15 and TRBJ2-7; 12 bases fit TRBD2. V gave up 5 bases and J gave up 2 bases; unmatched junction bases: 10. Per the germline V gene, CDR1 is LNHNV and CDR2 is YYDKDF (reference sequence). CDR3 length: 17 residues. CDR3 protein: CATSDETSGGRAYEQYF. For the CDR3, the DNA is TGTGCCACCAGCGACGAGACTAGCGGGGGCCGCGCCTACGAGCAGTACTTC.

The rearrangement uses TRBV4-2 and TRBJ1-2; no reliable D call. This CDR3 has 15 amino acids. CDR1 LGHNA and CDR2 YNFKEQ come from the germline V gene. Trimming removed 0 bases from V and 4 bases from J, with 12 bases in between. DNA of the CDR3: TGTGCCAGCAGCCAAGATCAACGTGCAAGCTATGGCTACACCTTC. Its translation is CASSQDQRASYGYTF.

This chain connects TRBV20-1 to TRBJ1-5; D is unclear. From germline, CDR1 is DFQATT and CDR2 SNEGSKA (reference sequence). CDR3 size: 14 residues. V dropped 3 bases and J dropped 5 bases, with 14 bases sitting between them. CDR3 bases: TGCAGTGCTAGGGGGAGATTGGGCGATCAGCCCCAGCATTTT. Its protein product is CSARGRLGDQPQHF.

Comment on this clonotype: Its ends do not fully match the called genes, so a read error is possible. The chain has TRBV10-3 and TRBJ1-5; TRBD1 might be the D (5 bases). The CDR3 consists of 15 residues. Germline V lookup: CDR1 ENHRY, CDR2 SYGVKD. The CDR3 DNA is TGTGCCAGCAGTAGACAGAGGGGAGGCAATCAGCCCCAGCATTTT. Residues: CASSRQRGGNQPQHF.

The table lists this clonotype with a few counts. J is TRBJ2-7 and V is TRBV20-1; no firm D call. This CDR3 is built from 11 residues. The germline V gene has CDR1 DFQATT and CDR2 SNEGSKA (reference sequence). The V gene lost 2 bases and the J gene lost 9 bases, with 11 bases spanning the gap. The CDR3 sequence: CSARKTAGQYF. Here the CDR3 DNA reads TGCAGTGCTAGAAAGACCGCCGGGCAGTACTTC.

This clonotype showed up many times. V gene TRBV7-9 combines with J gene TRBJ1-6; 8 nucleotides line up with TRBD1. Germline CDR1 reads SEHNR; CDR2 reads FQNEAQ (reference sequence). Unmatched junction bases numbered 8, after V lost 3 bases and J lost 10 bases. This CDR3 is built from 15 residues. CDR3 DNA: TGTGCCAGCAGCTTGATCGAGCAGGGGGCATCACCCCTCCACTTT. Translating gives CASSLIEQGASPLHF.

This CDR3 reads CASSTGTGLNEKLFF. DNA for the CDR3: TGTGCCAGCTCAACCGGGACAGGGTTAAATGAAAAACTGTTTTTT. The chain carries TRBV25-1 and TRBJ1-4, with TRBD1 matching over 9 bases. The CDR3 length is 15 residues. Germline assignment: CDR1 MGHDK and CDR2 SYGVNS. J lost 5 bases, V lost 8 bases, and 9 bases had no gene match.

The chain employs TRBV5-6 and TRBJ1-4, with a possible D match to TRBD1 (5 bases). The V end was cut by 4 bases, the J end by 7 bases, with 17 bases between. CDR3 length equals 15 residues. The germline V gene encodes CDR1 SGHDT and CDR2 YYEEEE. DNA of the CDR3: TGTGCCAGCAGCCGAGGATCAAGGGGAAGTGAAAAACTGTTTTTT. It is translated as CASSRGSRGSEKLFF.

This clonotype was detected many times. The CDR3 reads CASSFQGETQYF. CDR3 in DNA: TGTGCCAGCAGCTTCCAGGGTGAGACCCAGTACTTC. The chain is built from TRBV5-8 and TRBJ2-5; possibly TRBD1 for D (5 bases). The V end was cut by 2 bases, the J end by 5 bases, with 7 bases between. In germline, CDR1 is SGHTS, CDR2 YDEGEE. The CDR3 is 12 residues long. Full variable domain (outside the CDR3, taken from reference TRBV5-8 and TRBJ2-5): EAGVTQSPTHLIKTRGQQATLRCSPISGHTSVYWYQQALGLGLQFLLWYDEGEERNRGNFPPRFSGRQFPNYSSELNVNALELEDSALYLCASSFQGETQYFGPGTRLLVL.

This clonotype has just a few counts. The V gene is TRBV10-3, the J gene TRBJ1-6, with 9 bases lining up with TRBD1. V gave up 10 bases and J gave up 9 bases; unmatched junction bases: 13. Germline CDR1 and CDR2: ENHRY and SYGVKD. The CDR3 is 15 amino acids. In nucleotides, the CDR3 is TGTGCCAGCACCTCCGGGGGACAGGGTATTTCACCCCTCCACTTT. This encodes CASTSGGQGISPLHF.